The 10 T cell receptor beta chains presented below share a single source sample, sequenced in a study of OX40 agonist ivuxolimab in advanced cancers. The method was immunoSEQ multiplex PCR; TCRdb's version includes in-frame clones alone and lacks a portion of them. The sample shows roughly 120,000 clones, about 90% of them seen only once. The sequencing used CD4+ or CD8+ T cells sorted from blood, collected in a trial of the OX40 agonist ivuxolimab. The source of these receptors is an adult with an advanced solid tumor such as melanoma, head and neck, liver or kidney cancer.

The genes are TRBV4-1 and TRBJ2-6, with 7 bases lining up with TRBD1. CDR3 length equals 17 residues. In germline, CDR1 is MGHRA, CDR2 YSYEKL. J lost 0 bases, V lost 1 base, and 3 bases had no gene match. CDR3 coding DNA: TGCGCCAGCAGCCAAGTGGGACAGTTCTCTGGGGCCAACGTCCTGACTTTC. Its translation: CASSQVGQFSGANVLTF.

The chain employs TRBV11-1 and TRBJ1-2; D gene unclear. The CDR3 is 14 residues long. V lost 4 bases, J lost 8 bases, and 17 bases lay in between. The germline V gene encodes CDR1 SGHAT and CDR2 FQDESV (reference sequence). CDR3: CASSWETPPSGYTF. CDR3 nucleotide sequence: TGTGCCAGCAGCTGGGAGACCCCCCCTTCGGGCTACACCTTC.

The V and J genes are TRBV28 and TRBJ2-5; no reliable D call. The CDR3 loop spans 12 amino acids. Between the trimmed V and J ends, which lost 6 bases and 5 bases, there was a span of 10 bases. The germline gives CDR1 MDHEN, CDR2 SYDVKM. This CDR3 reads CASSNAIETQYF. The CDR3, as DNA: TGTGCCAGCAGCAACGCGATCGAGACCCAGTACTTC.

The chain joins TRBV7-2 to TRBJ2-2; D not resolved. The CDR3 spans 16 residues. With 1 base removed from V and 1 base from J, the gap between germline ends came to 10 bases. Germline CDR1 is SGHTA and CDR2 is FQGNSA. The CDR3 sequence is CASSLGADLNTGELFF. CDR3 in DNA: TGTGCCAGCAGCTTAGGCGCTGACCTGAACACCGGGGAGCTGTTTTTT.

In nucleotides, the CDR3 is TGTGCCAGCAGCCAGGGGAATGGAGAGACCCAGTACTTC. This codes for CASSQGNGETQYF. This rearrangement joins TRBV14 to TRBJ2-5, with D uncertain. Germline-derived CDR1 and CDR2 are SGHDN and FVKESK. V was cut by 3 bases and J by 4 bases, with 9 bases left in between. The length of the CDR3 is 13 residues.

The chain employs TRBV7-9 and TRBJ1-5; no definite D call. Trimming pared 5 bases from V and 3 bases from J, leaving 14 bases between. The CDR3 spans 15 residues. Germline V gene data show CDR1 as SEHNR and CDR2 as FQNEAQ (reference sequence). In DNA, the CDR3 is TGTGCCAGCAGCCCCGATACCGAGGCCAATCAGCCCCAGCATTTT. Protein sequence: CASSPDTEANQPQHF.

V gene TRBV5-8 combines with J gene TRBJ1-3, with 7 bases fitting TRBD1. CDR3 length: 17 amino acids. In germline, CDR1 is SGHTS, CDR2 YDEGEE. The V segment lost 3 bases and the J segment 4 bases; nucleotides outside the gene matches: 13. CDR3 protein: CASSSPFDRVMGNTIYF. DNA for the CDR3: TGTGCCAGCAGCTCTCCCTTCGACAGGGTAATGGGAAACACCATATATTTT.

The chain joins TRBV15 to TRBJ2-3, with TRBD2 as a possible D gene (5 bases). This CDR3 spans 15 amino acids. V lost 5 bases and J lost 0, with 12 bases in between. Germline CDR1 LNHNV, CDR2 YYDKDF (reference sequence). The CDR3 DNA reads as TGTGCCACCAGCGAGGGCAAGCGGAGCACAGATACGCAGTATTTT. As protein: CATSEGKRSTDTQYF.

This chain joins TRBV2 and TRBJ2-2; TRBD1 is a possible D gene (6 bases). Trimming stripped 7 bases from V and 6 bases from J, with 18 bases between. CDR3 size: 15 residues. CDR1 is SNHLY, CDR2 FYNNEI, per germline. CDR3 DNA: TGTGCCAGCACCGAACGGGCAGGGGACGCCGGGGAGCTGTTTTTT. Translating gives CASTERAGDAGELFF.

The CDR3 DNA is TGTGCCAGCAGTCGTCATTCAGCTAACTATGGCTACACCTTC. This translates into CASSRHSANYGYTF. V usage is TRBV28 and J usage is TRBJ1-2; D is ambiguous. CDR3 length equals 14 residues. Trimming cost V 5 bases and J 0 bases, with 10 bases left between them. Germline lookup yields CDR1 MDHEN and CDR2 SYDVKM.